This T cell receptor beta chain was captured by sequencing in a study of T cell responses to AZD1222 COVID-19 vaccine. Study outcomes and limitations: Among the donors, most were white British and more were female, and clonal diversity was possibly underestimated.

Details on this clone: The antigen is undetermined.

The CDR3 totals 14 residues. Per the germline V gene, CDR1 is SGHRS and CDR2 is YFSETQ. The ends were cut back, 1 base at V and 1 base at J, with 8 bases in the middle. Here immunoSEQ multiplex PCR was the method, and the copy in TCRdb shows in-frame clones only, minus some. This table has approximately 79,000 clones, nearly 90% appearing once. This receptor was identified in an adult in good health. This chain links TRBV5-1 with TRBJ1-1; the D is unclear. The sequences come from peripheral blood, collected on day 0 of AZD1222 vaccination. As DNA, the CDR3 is TGCGCCAGCAGCTTGCGGGATTCGAACACTGAAGCTTTCTTT. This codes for CASSLRDSNTEAFF.